These T cell receptor beta chains were read from a single sample in a study of blood T cell repertoires in COVID-19. The data were produced by immunoSEQ multiplex PCR, yet TCRdb's version contains in-frame clones alone and is incomplete. The sample records fewer than 350,000 clones, around nine tenths being singletons. Sequencing input: PBMCs or T cells enriched from blood (not recorded which). Receptors originate from a middle-aged woman who had recovered from COVID-19. CDR3s include the opening cysteine and the closing phenylalanine or tryptophan. A D gene is named only where the DNA matches it firmly.

d_call j_call v_call cdr3_aa cdr3_nt
. TRBJ1-1 TRBV28 CASSRRVNTEAFF TGTGCCAGCAGTCGGAGGGTGAACACTGAAGCTTTCTTT
. TRBJ2-1 TRBV20-1 CSAKLPNEQFF TGCAGTGCTAAACTCCCGAATGAGCAGTTCTTC
. TRBJ2-3 TRBV2 CASSEWGQLGTDTQYF TGTGCCAGCAGTGAATGGGGACAACTGGGGACAGATACGCAGTATTTT
. TRBJ2-5 TRBV24-1 CATSSAGGETQYF TGTGCCACCAGTTCGGCTGGAGGGGAGACCCAGTACTTC
TRBD2 TRBJ2-1 TRBV27 CASSKAGISYNEQFF TGTGCCAGCAGTAAAGCGGGAATCTCCTACAATGAGCAGTTCTTC
TRBD1 TRBJ2-3 TRBV19 CASRQGPSTDTQYF TGTGCCAGCCGACAGGGTCCGTCGACAGATACGCAGTATTTT
TRBD1 TRBJ2-6 TRBV19 CASNTQGVTGANVLTF TGTGCCAGTAATACCCAGGGGGTAACTGGGGCCAACGTCCTGACTTTC
. TRBJ1-2 TRBV7-9 CASSLAGSTYGYTF TGTGCCAGCAGCTTGGCGGGGTCGACCTATGGCTACACCTTC
. TRBJ1-4 TRBV19 CASSNPRLSSTNEKLFF TGTGCCAGTAGTAACCCGCGGTTAAGTTCGACTAATGAAAAACTGTTTTTT
. TRBJ2-7 TRBV7-2 CASSLSAGQVGYEQYF TGTGCCAGCAGCTTATCTGCAGGCCAAGTAGGCTACGAGCAGTACTTC
. TRBJ2-7 TRBV25-1 CASSDPLEQYF TGTGCCAGCAGTGATCCCCTGGAGCAGTACTTC
TRBD1 TRBJ2-2 TRBV28 CASRLSDRVGGELFF TGTGCCAGCAGACTATCAGACAGGGTGGGCGGGGAGCTGTTTTTT